A selection of T cell receptor beta chains follows, all from one sample in a study of T-cell reconstitution after alpha-beta-depleted transplantation in children. In TCRdb, the PCR reads were re-called with MiXCR into one record per CDR3 protein. The table lists about 640,000 distinct CDR3 sequences, approximately 15% of them singletons. The starting material was PBMCs from the stem cell graft donor, obtained from the stem cell graft. The receptor source for this set is a human donor who donated a stem cell graft to a child with acute myeloid leukemia. Both conserved end residues are part of each CDR3. The order of the fields is clone size, V gene, D gene, J gene, CDR3 protein, CDR3 DNA. The D gene is left open where the match is weak. The listing skips clone size in some rows; elsewhere it reads once, few, many or a size class.

>many|TRBV15|.|TRBJ1-1
CATSRVQYSEAFF
TGTGCCACCAGCAGAGTTCAGTACTCTGAAGCTTTCTTT
>many|TRBV20-1|.|TRBJ1-2
CSARDSGYSYTF
TGCAGTGCTAGAGATTCCGGGTACTCGTACACCTTC
>.|TRBV6-6|.|TRBJ1-6
CASISGKNSPLHF
TGTGCCAGTATCTCAGGGAAGAATTCACCCCTCCACTTT
>.|TRBV5-1|TRBD1|TRBJ2-5
CASSEGQYQETQYF
TGCGCCAGCAGCGAGGGACAGTACCAAGAGACCCAGTACTTC
>few|TRBV7-2|.|TRBJ2-3
CASSLGVSETDTQYF
TGTGCCAGCAGCTTAGGCGTTAGCGAGACAGATACGCAGTATTTT
>.|TRBV24-1|TRBD1|TRBJ2-5
CATSTGAQETQYF
TGTGCCACCAGTACAGGGGCGCAAGAGACCCAGTACTTC
>.|TRBV4-3|.|TRBJ2-1
CASSQVANQGANNEQFF
TGCGCCAGCAGCCAAGTCGCAAACCAGGGAGCAAACAATGAGCAGTTCTTC
>.|TRBV7-9|.|TRBJ2-7
CASSLATGSFYEQYF
TGTGCCAGCAGCTTAGCCACAGGGAGTTTCTACGAGCAGTACTTC
>.|TRBV20-1|TRBD1|TRBJ2-1
CSARAPGTGPFF
TGCAGTGCTAGAGCGCCCGGGACAGGGCCCTTCTTC
>many|TRBV4-2|.|TRBJ2-3
CASGGGASTDTQYF
TGTGCCAGCGGAGGGGGAGCTAGCACAGATACGCAGTATTTT
>many|TRBV7-6|.|TRBJ2-6
CASSLRRQGSGANVLTF
TGTGCCAGCAGCTTAAGGCGGCAGGGTTCCGGGGCCAACGTCCTGACTTTC
>.|TRBV6-1|.|TRBJ2-2
CASSPPNEEGNTGELFF
TGTGCCAGCAGTCCCCCTAACGAGGAGGGTAACACCGGGGAGCTGTTTTTT
>.|TRBV11-2|.|TRBJ2-6
CASSRRGDSGANVLTF
TGTGCCAGCAGCCGACGAGGGGACTCTGGGGCCAACGTCCTGACTTTC
>.|TRBV5-1|TRBD1|TRBJ1-1
CASSQGQAGAEAFF
TGCGCCAGCAGCCAGGGACAGGCTGGGGCTGAAGCTTTCTTT
>.|TRBV12-3/TRBV12-4|.|TRBJ2-5
CASSFNPGQETQYF
TGTGCCAGCAGTTTCAATCCGGGACAAGAGACCCAGTACTTC
>few|TRBV20-1|.|TRBJ2-3
CSAHPRGLGTDTQYF
TGCAGTGCCCACCCGCGGGGGCTCGGCACAGATACGCAGTATTTT
>.|TRBV29-1|.|TRBJ1-4
CSVYSPGGKLFF
TGCAGCGTCTATAGCCCAGGTGGAAAACTGTTTTTT
>few|TRBV12-3/TRBV12-4|.|TRBJ1-5
CASSFEVQPQHF
TGTGCCAGCAGTTTCGAGGTTCAGCCCCAGCATTTT
>.|TRBV4-1|TRBD1|TRBJ1-1
CASSQEGQGETEAFF
TGCGCCAGCAGCCAAGAGGGACAGGGAGAAACTGAAGCTTTCTTT
>few|TRBV6-5|TRBD1|TRBJ2-4
CASSYDREKNIQYF
TGTGCCAGCAGTTACGACAGGGAAAAAAACATTCAGTACTTC
>.|TRBV5-5|.|TRBJ2-5
CASSLGGGPKETQYF
TGTGCCAGCAGCTTAGGGGGGGGCCCTAAAGAGACCCAGTACTTC
>once|TRBV7-9|.|TRBJ1-4
CASSLVQGSAKLFF
TGTGCCAGCAGCTTAGTCCAGGGATCGGCAAAACTGTTTTTT
>many|TRBV10-2|TRBD2|TRBJ2-7
CASIGTNYEQYF
TGCGCCAGCATCGGGACTAACTACGAGCAGTACTTC
>.|TRBV29-1|.|TRBJ2-7
CSSRRAQGPYEQYF
TGCAGCTCCCGGCGGGCACAGGGACCCTACGAGCAGTACTTC
>many|TRBV5-1|.|TRBJ1-5
CASSLEGLTNQPQHF
TGCGCCAGCAGCTTGGAAGGGTTAACCAATCAGCCCCAGCATTTT
>many|TRBV12-3/TRBV12-4|TRBD1|TRBJ1-1
CASSRQGGGTEAFF
TGTGCCAGCAGTCGACAGGGAGGGGGTACTGAAGCTTTCTTT
>many|TRBV29-1|.|TRBJ2-1
CSVEDQGNEQFF
TGCAGCGTTGAAGATCAAGGGAATGAGCAGTTCTTC
>many|TRBV5-1|.|TRBJ1-6
CASSTKAGASNSPLHF
TGCGCCAGCAGCACCAAGGCAGGTGCCTCCAATTCACCCCTCCACTTT
>few|TRBV4-3|.|TRBJ2-2
CASSQARGGELFF
TGCGCCAGCAGCCAAGCCCGGGGGGGGGAGCTGTTTTTT
>.|TRBV3-1|.|TRBJ2-5
CASLHLGGGTQYF
TGTGCCAGCTTACACCTCGGAGGCGGGACCCAGTACTTC
>.|TRBV4-2|TRBD2|TRBJ2-1
CASSLHLGSGGAIQFGEQFF
TGTGCCAGCAGCCTACATCTCGGTAGCGGGGGGGCGATCCAGTTCGGTGAGCAGTTCTTC